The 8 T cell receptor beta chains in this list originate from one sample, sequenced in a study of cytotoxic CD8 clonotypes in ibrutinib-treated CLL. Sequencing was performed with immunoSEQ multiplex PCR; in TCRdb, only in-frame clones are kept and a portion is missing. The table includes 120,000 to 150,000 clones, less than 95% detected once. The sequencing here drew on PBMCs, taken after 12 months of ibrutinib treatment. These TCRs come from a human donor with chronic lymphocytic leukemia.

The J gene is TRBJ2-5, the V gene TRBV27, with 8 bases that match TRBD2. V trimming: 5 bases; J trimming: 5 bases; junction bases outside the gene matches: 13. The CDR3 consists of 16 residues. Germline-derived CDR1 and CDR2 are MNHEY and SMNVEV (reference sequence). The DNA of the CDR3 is TGTGCCAGCAGTATCGACCCGGCTAGCGGGCTGGAGACCCAGTACTTC. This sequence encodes CASSIDPASGLETQYF.

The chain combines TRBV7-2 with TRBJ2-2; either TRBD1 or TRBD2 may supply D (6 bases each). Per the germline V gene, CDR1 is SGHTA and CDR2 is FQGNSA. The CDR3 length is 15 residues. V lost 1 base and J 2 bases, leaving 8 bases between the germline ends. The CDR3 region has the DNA TGTGCCAGCAGCTTAGAGGGGGGTAACACCGGGGAGCTGTTTTTT. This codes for CASSLEGGNTGELFF.

The CDR3 bases are TGCAGCGTTGAAGACCCCTTAGCGGGCTCCACAGATACGCAGTATTTT. Its protein is CSVEDPLAGSTDTQYF. J is TRBJ2-3 and V is TRBV29-1; 7 bases are shared with TRBD2. In germline, CDR1 is SQVTM, CDR2 ANQGSEA. CDR3 length: 16 residues. V gave up 0 bases and J gave up 2 bases; unmatched junction bases: 8.

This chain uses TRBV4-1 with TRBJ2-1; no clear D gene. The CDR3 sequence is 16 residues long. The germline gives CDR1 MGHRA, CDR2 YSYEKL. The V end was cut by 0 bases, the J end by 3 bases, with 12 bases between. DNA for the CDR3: TGCGCCAGCAGCCAAGAAGAGGTCAGTCTCTACAATGAGCAGTTCTTC. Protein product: CASSQEEVSLYNEQFF.

CDR3 sequence reads: CASSLEEDRVDYTF. The CDR3 coding sequence is TGTGCCAGCAGCTTAGAAGAGGACAGGGTTGACTACACCTTC. The gene calls are TRBV7-8 and TRBJ1-2; 8 bases are shared with TRBD1. V was pared by 1 base and J by 10 bases, with 8 bases of the junction left unmatched. The length of the CDR3 is 14 residues. The germline CDR1 and CDR2 sequences are SGHVS and FQNEAQ.

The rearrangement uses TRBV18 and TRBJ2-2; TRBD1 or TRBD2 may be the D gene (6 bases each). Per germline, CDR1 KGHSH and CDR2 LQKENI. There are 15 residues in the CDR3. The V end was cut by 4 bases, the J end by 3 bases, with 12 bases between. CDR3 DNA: TGTGCCAGCTCACTAATGGAGGGGGACACCGGGGAGCTGTTTTTT. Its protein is CASSLMEGDTGELFF.

The CDR3 sequence is CASMGSPYEQYF. In nucleotides, the CDR3 is TGTGCCAGCATGGGGTCCCCCTACGAGCAGTACTTC. The chain links TRBV6-5 to TRBJ2-7; no firm D call. Germline CDR1 MNHEY, CDR2 SVGAGI. The CDR3 sequence is 12 residues long. Trimming cost V 7 bases and J 2 bases, with 9 bases left between them.

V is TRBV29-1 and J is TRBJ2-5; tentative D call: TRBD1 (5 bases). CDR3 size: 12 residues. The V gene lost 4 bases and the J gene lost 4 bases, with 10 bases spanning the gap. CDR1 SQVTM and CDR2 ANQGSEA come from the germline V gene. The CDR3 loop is CSVVGRVETQYF. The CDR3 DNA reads TGCAGCGTTGTCGGCAGGGTAGAGACCCAGTACTTC.